This paragraph reports one T cell receptor (beta chain). Its antigen is unknown. A read error may account for a junction end that differs from germline. The CDR3 loop spans 13 amino acids. Germline V gene lookup returns CDR1 MNHEY and CDR2 SMNVEV (reference sequence). Unique molecular identifiers tagged the TCRbeta library. One entry per CDR3 protein results from TCRdb running MiXCR on the PCR reads. The repertoire consists of fewer than 1 million distinct CDR3 sequences, with about 16% occurring once and the leading ten covering 5%. The source of the sample is a study of T-cell reconstitution after alpha-beta-depleted transplantation in children. The study's findings and limits: Surviving recipient T cells and intrathymic progenitors accounted for some patients' high TCRbeta diversity at day 60. Where alpha-beta T cells came from about two months after transplant was reportedly several hundred expanded graft clones. Fresh T-cell production supplied most of the T-cell counts and diversity seen one year after transplant.

The chain carries TRBV27 and TRBJ1-2; no clear D gene. This sample comprised PBMCs, mostly from graft donor cells, obtained 360 days after TCRalphabeta/CD19-depleted stem cell transplant. This receptor was identified in a male patient between 10 and 17 years old who had a stem cell transplant for acute lymphoblastic leukemia, so the T cells may come from the graft donor. The CDR3 is CASSLSTREGYTF. In DNA, the CDR3 is TGTGCCAGCAGTCTATCAACAAGGGAAGGCTACACCTTC.